These 22 T cell receptor beta chains were sequenced from one sample in a study of T cells in Graves' hyperthyroidism and ophthalmopathy. Amplification of TCR beta CDR3 regions was performed using RNA transcripts as template. HTBI primers were used for first-round RT-PCR of the TCR CDR3. TCRdb used MiXCR to reprocess the multiplex PCR reads, holding one entry per CDR3 protein. In the table there are about 290,000 distinct CDR3 sequences, approximately 12% of which are singletons. The sequencing input was blood. The origin of the receptors is a woman in her twenties or thirties with Graves' hyperthyroidism that later progressed to Graves' ophthalmopathy.

V usage is TRBV5-4 and J usage is TRBJ1-1; D not resolved. Per germline, CDR1 SGHNT and CDR2 YYREEE (reference sequence). The CDR3 covers 11 residues. Trimming removed 6 bases from V and 0 bases from J, with 3 bases in between. The CDR3 bases are TGTGCCAGCATTATGAACACTGAAGCTTTCTTT. Amino acid sequence: CASIMNTEAFF.

This clonotype was detected only once. The V and J genes are TRBV3-1 and TRBJ2-3; D is possibly TRBD1 (6 bases). Trimming stripped 11 bases from V and 2 bases from J, with 26 bases between. The CDR3 is 17 amino acids. CDR1 and CDR2 (germline): LGHDT, YNNKEL (reference sequence). Here the CDR3 reads CASSGVSSFLYTDTQYF. CDR3 sequence (DNA): TGTGCCTCTTCAGGGGTTTCGTCGTTCCTATACACAGATACGCAGTATTTT.

Ten or more counts support this clonotype. The V and J genes are TRBV30 and TRBJ1-5, with 7 bases fitting TRBD1. Germline V CDR1 and CDR2: GTSNPN, SVGIG (reference sequence). The CDR3 totals 13 residues. The V segment lost 5 bases and the J segment 6 bases; nucleotides outside the gene matches: 7. The CDR3 loop reads CAWAQGPFQPQHF. Here the CDR3 DNA reads TGTGCCTGGGCACAGGGGCCGTTTCAGCCCCAGCATTTT.

Concerning this clonotype itself: A read error is the likely source, as a far larger clone sits one nucleotide away. The chain uses TRBV6-5 and TRBJ2-5; 7 bases align to TRBD1. V lost 5 bases, J lost 3 bases, and 3 bases stayed unmatched. There are 13 residues in the CDR3. Looked up from germline, CDR1 is MNHEY and CDR2 is SVGAGI. CDR3: CASSHGTEETQYF. In DNA, the CDR3 is TGTGCCAGCAGTCACGGGACAGAAGAGACCCAGTACTTC.

This rearrangement joins TRBV9 to TRBJ2-4; weak D call: TRBD2 (7 bases). This CDR3 is 12 amino acids long. Germline V CDR1 and CDR2: SGDLS, YYNGEE. V gave up 7 bases and J gave up 10 bases, with 15 bases separating them. Here the CDR3 reads CASVDGGRIQYF. The DNA of the CDR3 is TGTGCCAGCGTAGACGGGGGGCGGATTCAGTACTTC.

This clonotype was observed at least ten times. The chain recombines TRBV11-1 with TRBJ1-2; TRBD1 agrees at 12 bases. CDR3 length: 17 amino acids. From germline, CDR1 is SGHAT and CDR2 FQDESV (reference sequence). The V segment lost 5 bases and the J segment 2 bases; nucleotides outside the gene matches: 9. This CDR3 reads CASSRAGTGGVNYGYTF. CDR3 sequence (DNA): TGTGCCAGCAGCCGAGCGGGGACAGGGGGCGTCAACTATGGCTACACCTTC.

This clonotype was detected ten times or more. The J gene is TRBJ2-3, the V gene TRBV4-3; 11 bases match TRBD2. This CDR3 is built from 16 residues. V was pared by 3 bases and J by 0 bases, with 2 bases of the junction left unmatched. Germline V gives CDR1 LGHNA, CDR2 YSLEER. The CDR3 loop reads CASSHLAGGSTDTQYF. CDR3 nucleotides: TGCGCCAGCAGCCACCTAGCGGGAGGTAGCACAGATACGCAGTATTTT.

The chain is built from TRBV5-1 and TRBJ2-3; TRBD1 matches at 7 bases. V lost 5 bases, J lost 0 bases, and 6 bases stayed unmatched. CDR1 and CDR2 (germline): SGHRS, YFSETQ. This CDR3 is 15 amino acids long. Here the CDR3 reads CASRPTGRSTDTQYF. For the CDR3, the DNA is TGCGCCAGCAGACCGACAGGGCGAAGCACAGATACGCAGTATTTT.

This clonotype was counted at least ten times. The chain couples TRBV7-2 to TRBJ1-3; no clear D. Trimming cost V 7 bases and J 4 bases, with 20 bases left between them. CDR3 size: 16 residues. Germline V CDR1 and CDR2: SGHTA, FQGNSA. The CDR3 is CASTQTVGRWGNTIYF. CDR3 in DNA: TGTGCCAGCACCCAAACCGTGGGTCGATGGGGAAACACCATATATTTT.

The sample holds many counts of this clonotype. The V call is TRBV30, the J call TRBJ1-6; D not certain. Germline V gene sequence: CDR1 GTSNPN, CDR2 SVGIG (reference sequence). V lost 3 bases to trimming and J lost 4 bases, with 31 bases between them. This CDR3 comprises 21 residues. The CDR3 DNA reads TGTGCCTGGAGGAACCCACCAACCGGGCCCGGAGGCGGGAGATATAATTCACCCCTCCACTTT. Protein sequence: CAWRNPPTGPGGGRYNSPLHF. The complete variable domain, with remaining parts taken from reference TRBV30 and TRBJ1-6, reads SQTIHQWPATLVQPVGSPLSLECTVEGTSNPNLYWYRQAAGRGLQLLFYSVGIGQISSEVPQNLSASRPQDRQFILSSKKLLLSDSGFYLCAWRNPPTGPGGGRYNSPLHFGNGTRLTVT.

Only a few counts were recorded for this clonotype. V usage is TRBV4-3 and J usage is TRBJ2-7; D is undetermined. CDR1 and CDR2 (germline): LGHNA, YSLEER. Trimming shortened V by 0 bases and J by 1 base, and 7 bases separated the two germline ends. CDR3 length: 14 amino acids. The DNA for the CDR3 is TGCGCCAGCAGCCAAGATCGGCAGTCCTACGAGCAGTACTTC. Translated: CASSQDRQSYEQYF.

The genes are TRBV19 and TRBJ2-1, with 9 bases matching TRBD2. Germline values: CDR1 LNHDA, CDR2 SQIVND (reference sequence). V lost 8 bases to trimming and J lost 7 bases; unmatched junction nucleotides: 6. This CDR3 spans 13 amino acids. In nucleotides, the CDR3 is TGTGCCAGTCGTTGGGGACTAGCAAATGAGCAGTTCTTC. It is translated as CASRWGLANEQFF.

This clonotype occurred many times. DNA of the CDR3: TGTGCCAGCAGCTTTATCAGGGGACCCTACAATGAGCAGTTCTTC. Amino acids: CASSFIRGPYNEQFF. The V gene is TRBV7-2, the J gene TRBJ2-1, with TRBD1 as a possible D gene (6 bases). From germline, CDR1 is SGHTA and CDR2 FQGNSA. The CDR3 sequence is 15 residues long. Trimming pared 3 bases from V and 2 bases from J, leaving 11 bases between.

This clonotype was detected many times. The chain has TRBV29-1 and TRBJ2-7, with 12 positions matching TRBD2. Germline CDR1 is SQVTM and CDR2 is ANQGSEA. V shed 6 bases and J 2 bases; nucleotides not matched to a gene: 8. This CDR3 region has 15 residues. CDR3 sequence: CSVGGTSGPTYEQYF. Written as DNA, the CDR3 is TGCAGCGTGGGGGGGACTAGCGGGCCTACCTACGAGCAGTACTTC.

This clonotype has at least ten counts. This rearrangement joins TRBV10-1 to TRBJ2-7; no definite D call. The CDR3 is 13 residues long. Germline CDR1 is WNHNN and CDR2 is SYGVQD (reference sequence). The V end lost 0 bases, the J end lost 3 bases, and 6 bases lay between the germline ends. CDR3: CASSESASYEQYF. In DNA, the CDR3 is TGCGCCAGCAGTGAGTCAGCCAGCTACGAGCAGTACTTC.

This clonotype was observed at least ten times. The J gene is TRBJ2-1, the V gene TRBV30; 10 nucleotides agree with TRBD2. CDR1 and CDR2 (germline): GTSNPN, SVGIG (reference sequence). V dropped 3 bases and J dropped 6; count of bases not matched to a gene: 5. The CDR3 contains 14 residues. Written as DNA, the CDR3 is TGTGCCTGGAGGCCTAGCGGGAGTTCCAATGAGCAGTTCTTC. Translated: CAWRPSGSSNEQFF.

This clonotype was recorded many times. The gene calls are TRBV11-2 and TRBJ2-5; 8 bases are a match to TRBD2. The CDR3 sequence is 15 residues long. Germline V gene sequence: CDR1 SGHAT, CDR2 FQNNGV. J lost 7 bases, V lost 4 bases, and 11 bases had no gene match. CDR3 loop: CASSSVSGGSGTQYF. The CDR3 DNA is TGTGCCAGCAGCTCAGTCTCGGGGGGGTCGGGGACCCAGTACTTC.

The CDR3 protein is CTSSLGWNEQYF. Written as DNA, the CDR3 is TGTACCAGCAGCTTAGGGTGGAATGAGCAGTACTTC. J is TRBJ2-1 and V is TRBV7-2; D call uncertain. The J call is doubtful: the DNA matches TRBJ2-7 better. The CDR3 length is 12 residues. Looked up from germline, CDR1 is SGHTA and CDR2 is FQGNSA.

This chain joins TRBV30 and TRBJ2-1; tentatively, D is TRBD1 or TRBD2 (6 bases each). Germline CDR1 is GTSNPN and CDR2 is SVGIG (reference sequence). The V gene lost 2 bases and the J gene lost 5 bases, with 7 bases spanning the gap. This CDR3 has 12 amino acids. The CDR3, as DNA: TGTGCCTGGAGTAGGGGGGACAATGAGCAGTTCTTC. It translates to CAWSRGDNEQFF. Full variable domain (outside the CDR3, taken from reference TRBV30 and TRBJ2-1): SQTIHQWPATLVQPVGSPLSLECTVEGTSNPNLYWYRQAAGRGLQLLFYSVGIGQISSEVPQNLSASRPQDRQFILSSKKLLLSDSGFYLCAWSRGDNEQFFGPGTRLTVL.

This clonotype was counted many times. The genes are TRBV5-1 and TRBJ2-1, with no clear D. Trimming removed 0 bases at V and 4 bases at J, with 5 bases between. Germline V gene lookup returns CDR1 SGHRS and CDR2 YFSETQ. The CDR3 extends over 13 amino acids. The CDR3 DNA reads as TGCGCCAGCAGCTTGGAACAATACAATGAGCAGTTCTTC. This translates into CASSLEQYNEQFF.

In this sample, this clonotype turned up many times. The V and J genes are TRBV2 and TRBJ2-3; maybe TRBD1 (6 bases). Germline values: CDR1 SNHLY, CDR2 FYNNEI. The V end was cut by 6 bases, the J end by 1 base, with 14 bases between. This CDR3 spans 15 amino acids. This CDR3 reads CASSTQGPGTDTQYF. For the CDR3, the DNA is TGTGCCAGCAGCACACAGGGACCTGGCACAGATACGCAGTATTTT.

This clonotype has ten or more counts. This sequence joins TRBV6-1 and TRBJ2-1; D is unresolved. Per the germline V gene, CDR1 is MNHNS and CDR2 is SASEGT. V was cut by 4 bases and J by 2 bases, with 12 bases left in between. The length of the CDR3 is 15 residues. DNA of the CDR3: TGTGCCAGCAGTGTCGCAGGAAATCCCTACAATGAGCAGTTCTTC. This translates into CASSVAGNPYNEQFF.